Each of the 18 T cell receptor beta chains below was sequenced from the same sample in a study of blood T cell repertoires in COVID-19. Sequencing used immunoSEQ multiplex PCR; TCRdb keeps in-frame clones, though not all of them. This table holds 200,000 or so clones, 70% to 90% found once. The sequenced sample consisted of peripheral blood. All receptors come from a young man with COVID-19, enrolled during active disease.

The V and J genes are TRBV3-1 (or the pseudogene TRBV3-2) and TRBJ2-7, with D uncertain. The CDR3 is 11 amino acids. Trimming removed 1 base from V and 5 bases from J, with 3 bases in between. Germline V CDR1 and CDR2: LGHDT, YNNKEL (reference sequence). The CDR3 loop reads CASSQVNEQYF. As DNA, the CDR3 is TGTGCCAGCAGCCAAGTCAACGAGCAGTACTTC.

The gene calls are TRBV4-2 and TRBJ1-2; D is possibly TRBD1 (5 bases). The ends were cut back, 5 bases at V and 4 bases at J, with 11 bases in the middle. Looked up from germline, CDR1 is LGHNA and CDR2 is YNFKEQ. The CDR3 is 13 residues long. In DNA, the CDR3 is TGTGCCAGCAGCGTCGACAGCACCTATGGCTACACCTTC. The encoded protein is CASSVDSTYGYTF.

This chain links TRBV4-3 with TRBJ1-1; 8 nucleotides align to TRBD1. J gave up 4 bases and V 3 bases, and 4 bases lay outside the gene matches. CDR3 size: 14 residues. In germline, CDR1 is LGHNA, CDR2 YSLEER. CDR3 coding DNA: TGCGCCAGCAGCCAGGACAGGGAAGGCACTGAAGCTTTCTTT. Encoded protein: CASSQDREGTEAFF.

V usage is TRBV28 and J usage is TRBJ2-7, with TRBD2 matching over 9 bases. The CDR3 has 16 amino acids. J was trimmed by 0 bases and V by 5 bases; bases with no gene match: 8. Germline CDR1 is MDHEN and CDR2 is SYDVKM. Written as DNA, the CDR3 is TGTGCCAGCAGTCGGACTAGCGTATCGAGCTCCTACGAGCAGTACTTC. Its translation: CASSRTSVSSSYEQYF. Looking up the rest from reference TRBV28 and TRBJ2-7 gives the full variable domain: DVKVTQSSRYLVKRTGEKVFLECVQDMDHENMFWYRQDPGLGLRLIYFSYDVKMKEKGDIPEGYSVSREKKERFSLILESASTNQTSMYLCASSRTSVSSSYEQYFGPGTRLTVT.

This chain connects TRBV28 to TRBJ2-2; a possible D gene is TRBD2 (6 bases). V lost 8 bases, J lost 4 bases, and 17 bases lay in between. Germline values: CDR1 MDHEN, CDR2 SYDVKM. The CDR3 covers 15 residues. Written as DNA, the CDR3 is TGTGCCAGCCTCCAGGCCGGAGGGCTCACCGGGGAGCTGTTTTTT. Its protein product is CASLQAGGLTGELFF.

This clone came up a few times. The CDR3 DNA is TGCGCCAGCAGCCTGGGGCCTGCGGGAGGATTAAATGAGCAGTTCTTC. Protein sequence: CASSLGPAGGLNEQFF. The chain couples TRBV5-1 to TRBJ2-1, with TRBD2 identical over 8 bases. V shed 4 bases and J 7 bases; nucleotides not matched to a gene: 13. CDR3 length: 16 residues. Per the germline V gene, CDR1 is SGHRS and CDR2 is YFSETQ.

This chain uses TRBV11-3 with TRBJ2-7, with 15 bases that match TRBD2. CDR3 size: 14 residues. Looked up from germline, CDR1 is SGHNT and CDR2 is YENEEA. With 3 bases clipped from V and 6 bases from J, the junction kept 0 bases outside the gene matches. The CDR3 bases are TGTGCCAGCAGCTTGGGACTAGCGGGAGGCGAGCAGTACTTC. It codes for CASSLGLAGGEQYF.

Remarks on this clone: Distinct nucleotide sequences in the sample also encode this CDR3. V and J are TRBV9 and TRBJ2-5, with 7 bases aligning to TRBD1. Germline V gene lookup returns CDR1 SGDLS and CDR2 YYNGEE. The CDR3 has 14 residues. V was clipped by 0 bases and J by 5 bases; unmatched bases: 4. For the CDR3, the DNA is TGTGCCAGCAGCGTAGAGGGGGCCGGTGAGACCCAGTACTTC. This encodes CASSVEGAGETQYF.

A single count supports this clone. V and J are TRBV7-2 and TRBJ2-5; no reliable D call. The CDR3 length is 13 residues. Germline V gives CDR1 SGHTA, CDR2 FQGNSA. Trimming removed 3 bases from V and 3 bases from J, with 8 bases in between. The CDR3 DNA reads TGTGCCAGCAGCTTTAGGAGAGAAGAGACCCAGTACTTC. This encodes CASSFRREETQYF.

The chain links TRBV18 to TRBJ1-2; tentative D call: TRBD1 (5 bases). Germline CDR1 reads KGHSH; CDR2 reads LQKENI. The CDR3 consists of 14 residues. V lost 6 bases, J lost 3 bases, and 14 bases lay in between. CDR3: CASSSAQGDYGYTF. CDR3 in DNA: TGTGCCAGCTCCTCAGCTCAGGGTGACTATGGCTACACCTTC.

The V gene is TRBV10-3, the J gene TRBJ1-4; TRBD1 matches 10 bases. The V and J ends lost 2 bases and 6 bases, in that order; junction bases with no gene match: 0. CDR3 length equals 14 residues. Germline-derived CDR1 and CDR2 are ENHRY and SYGVKD. In nucleotides, the CDR3 is TGTGCCATCAGTGAGGGGACAGGGGATGAAAAACTGTTTTTT. It encodes CAISEGTGDEKLFF.

J is TRBJ2-7 and V is TRBV18; D is uncertain. V lost 3 bases, J lost 4 bases, and 10 bases lay in between. This CDR3 is built from 13 residues. Germline V CDR1 and CDR2: KGHSH, LQKENI. CDR3 coding DNA: TGTGCCAGCTCACCCGGGTTAGCATACGAGCAGTACTTC. This gives the protein CASSPGLAYEQYF.

This rearrangement joins TRBV7-8 to TRBJ2-3, with 12 bases aligning to TRBD2. After removal of 2 bases from V and 4 bases from J, the junction contained 10 bases not matched to a gene. The germline V gene encodes CDR1 SGHVS and CDR2 FQNEAQ. CDR3 length: 18 amino acids. The CDR3 loop is CASSLLALAGGGADTQYF. The CDR3 nucleotides read TGTGCCAGCAGCTTATTAGCACTAGCGGGAGGCGGAGCAGATACGCAGTATTTT.

The chain carries TRBV27 and TRBJ1-2, with 10 bases identical to TRBD1. The CDR3 extends over 15 amino acids. The V and J ends lost 4 bases and 4 bases, in that order; junction bases with no gene match: 6. Germline V gene lookup returns CDR1 MNHEY and CDR2 SMNVEV (reference sequence). The CDR3 sequence: CASSSTGGSGYGYTF. CDR3 nucleotides: TGTGCCAGCAGTTCGACAGGGGGCTCGGGCTATGGCTACACCTTC.

This chain connects TRBV19 to TRBJ2-5, with 8 positions matching TRBD1. The CDR3 totals 13 residues. V gave up 5 bases and J gave up 3 bases; unmatched junction bases: 2. Germline assignment: CDR1 LNHDA and CDR2 SQIVND (reference sequence). Written as DNA, the CDR3 is TGTGCCAGTAGTTCGGACAGGGAAGAGACCCAGTACTTC. Translation: CASSSDREETQYF.

The chain is built from TRBV29-1 and TRBJ2-3, with 10 bases lining up with TRBD2. The J segment lost 0 bases and the V segment lost 4 bases, leaving 19 bases of the junction unmatched. The length of the CDR3 is 20 residues. Germline CDR1 is SQVTM and CDR2 is ANQGSEA. The CDR3 protein is CSVVGIFLGLAGDSTDTQYF. CDR3 coding DNA: TGCAGCGTTGTTGGGATATTTCTTGGGCTAGCGGGAGATAGCACAGATACGCAGTATTTT.

V gene TRBV27 combines with J gene TRBJ1-6, with unresolved D. The ends were cut back, 5 bases at V and 7 bases at J, with 6 bases in the middle. The CDR3 spans 12 residues. Germline lookup yields CDR1 MNHEY and CDR2 SMNVEV (reference sequence). The CDR3 coding sequence is TGTGCCAGCAGTCCCCTGAATTCACCCCTCCACTTT. As protein: CASSPLNSPLHF.

The rearrangement joins TRBV14 to TRBJ2-1; 9 nucleotides align to TRBD1. The germline V gene encodes CDR1 SGHDN and CDR2 FVKESK. Losses at the gene ends were 4 bases for V and 16 bases for J; bases not matched to a gene: 11. The CDR3 extends over 13 amino acids. The DNA of the CDR3 is TGTGCCAGCAGCCCGCCGGGACAGGGTTTTTTATTCTTC. Its protein product is CASSPPGQGFLFF.